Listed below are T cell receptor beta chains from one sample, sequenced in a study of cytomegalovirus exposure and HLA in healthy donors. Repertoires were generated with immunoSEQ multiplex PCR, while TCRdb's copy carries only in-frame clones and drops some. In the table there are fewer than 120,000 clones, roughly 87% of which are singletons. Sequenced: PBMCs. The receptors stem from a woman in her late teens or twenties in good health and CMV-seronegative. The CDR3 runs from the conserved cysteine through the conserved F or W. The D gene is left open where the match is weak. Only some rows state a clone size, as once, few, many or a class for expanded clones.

TGTGCCAGCAGACTTCCGGGACAGGGGAACATTCAGTACTTC | CASRLPGQGNIQYF | TRBV6-6 | TRBD1 | NA | TRBJ2-4
TGTGCCAGCAGCCCCCGCGGACAGGGTGTCACTGAAGCTTTCTTT | CASSPRGQGVTEAFF | TRBV7-9 | TRBD1 | NA | TRBJ1-1
TGTGCCAGCAGTTTAGGGACAGGTCGCTATTTTAATGAAAAACTGTTTTTT | CASSLGTGRYFNEKLFF | TRBV28 | TRBD1 | NA | TRBJ1-4
TGTGCCAGCAGTTTCCTAGACAGGGAGGCCTATGGCTACACCTTC | CASSFLDREAYGYTF | TRBV6-5 | TRBD1 | NA | TRBJ1-2
TGCGCCAGCAGCCCGGGGGGAGGGCCCACAGATACGCAGTATTTT | CASSPGGGPTDTQYF | TRBV4-3 | TRBD2 | NA | TRBJ2-3
TGTGCCAGCAGCCCCGGGGGGAATCAGCCCCAGCATTTT | CASSPGGNQPQHF | TRBV6-5 | NA | NA | TRBJ1-5
TGTGCCAGCAGTTTTCGGGATGAAGCAGTCGGCACTGAAGCTTTCTTT | CASSFRDEAVGTEAFF | TRBV28 | NA | NA | TRBJ1-1
TGTGCCAGCAGTTACGGCGGGGGGATCCAAGAGACCCAGTACTTC | CASSYGGGIQETQYF | TRBV6-5 | TRBD2 | NA | TRBJ2-5
TGTGCCTCCTCCCCCCCCGGGCAGTACTTC | CASSPPGQYF | TRBV30 | NA | NA | TRBJ2-7
TGTGCCAGCAGCTATACAGCGAACACCGGGGAGCTGTTTTTT | CASSYTANTGELFF | TRBV7-3 | NA | NA | TRBJ2-2
TGTGCCAGCAACGAGGGTCTCAACTATGGCTACACCTTC | CASNEGLNYGYTF | TRBV9 | NA | NA | TRBJ1-2
TGTGCCAGTAGTATGACAGGGGGCCGCAATCAGCCCCAGCATTTT | CASSMTGGRNQPQHF | TRBV19 | TRBD1 | NA | TRBJ1-5
TGTGCCAGCAGTGGCGGACAGGGCGGGGCCGGGGAGCTGTTTTTT | CASSGGQGGAGELFF | TRBV6-5 | TRBD1 | NA | TRBJ2-2
TGTGCCAGCAGTGGGGTTCAGGGGGCCTACGAGCAGTACTTC | CASSGVQGAYEQYF | TRBV25-1 | TRBD1 | NA | TRBJ2-7
TGTGCCAGCAGCTCGGACAGGGGGCTGTACGAGCAGTACTTC | CASSSDRGLYEQYF | TRBV13 | TRBD1 | NA | TRBJ2-7
TGTGCCACAGTTCCGGGACTAGCGGGAGGGCCTAGTCCCGAGTTCTTC | CATVPGLAGGPSPEFF | TRBV10-3 | TRBD2 | NA | TRBJ2-1
TGTGCCAGCTCTAACTGGTTGAACACTGAAGCTTTCTTT | CASSNWLNTEAFF | TRBV6-5 | NA | NA | TRBJ1-1
TGCAGCGTTGGACAGGGCTTTGGCTACACCTTC | CSVGQGFGYTF | TRBV29-1 | TRBD1 | NA | TRBJ1-2
TGCAGCGTTGACCAGGGAAACACCATATATTTT | CSVDQGNTIYF | TRBV29-1 | NA | NA | TRBJ1-3
TGTGCCAGCAGTGGACAGGGATCCAACACCGGGGAGCTGTTTTTT | CASSGQGSNTGELFF | TRBV6-4 | TRBD1 | few | TRBJ2-2
TGTGCCAGCAGTCGGACTAGCGGGGGGAATAATGAGCAGTTCTTC | CASSRTSGGNNEQFF | TRBV6-4 | TRBD2 | NA | TRBJ2-1
TGTGCCAGCAGCCAACTAGACAGGATGTACCAAGAGACCCAGTACTTC | CASSQLDRMYQETQYF | TRBV14 | NA | once | TRBJ2-5
TGCGCCAGCAGCCAAGATCCCCAGCGGGGGGCAGTCTATGGCTACACCTTC | CASSQDPQRGAVYGYTF | TRBV4-3 | NA | NA | TRBJ1-2
TGCGCCAGCAGCCACGGGGGGACTAGTACTTCAGATACGCAGTATTTT | CASSHGGTSTSDTQYF | TRBV5-1 | TRBD2 | NA | TRBJ2-3
TGCGCCAGCAGCCAAGGGGTCTCGGGACAGGGGCACAAAAACATTCAGTACTTC | CASSQGVSGQGHKNIQYF | TRBV4-1 | TRBD1 | NA | TRBJ2-4
TGTGCCAGCAGCTTGAGGAGGGGCGCGGACGGCATTCAGTACTTC | CASSLRRGADGIQYF | TRBV5-4 | NA | NA | TRBJ2-4
TGTGCCAGCAGCCCTAGCGGGGGGGTAGGAGAGACCCAGTACTTC | CASSPSGGVGETQYF | TRBV27 | TRBD2 | NA | TRBJ2-5
TGTGCCAGCAGCTTAGGTGTGGTCGGGACTAGAGGCACCGGGGAGCTGTTTTTT | CASSLGVVGTRGTGELFF | TRBV7-2 | TRBD2 | NA | TRBJ2-2
TGTGCCAGCAACCTACAGGGGGCAATCCACGAGCAGTACTTC | CASNLQGAIHEQYF | TRBV5-8 | TRBD1 | NA | TRBJ2-7
TGTGCCAGCAGCTTGCTTTCGGGAACCCCCACAGATACGCAGTATTTT | CASSLLSGTPTDTQYF | TRBV5-4 | NA | NA | TRBJ2-3
TGCGCCAGCAGCCAGTACTCTGGGACAGGGGGCGAAGAGACCCAGTACTTC | CASSQYSGTGGEETQYF | TRBV4-3 | TRBD1 | NA | TRBJ2-5
TGCGCCAGCAGCGGAGGGGGCGTCCCCTACGAGCAGTACTTC | CASSGGGVPYEQYF | TRBV5-1 | NA | NA | TRBJ2-7
TGTGCCAGCAGTTTGCGGGGAGCGGGGGGGCCCTCTGCGCAGTATTTT | CASSLRGAGGPSAQYF | TRBV27 | TRBD2 | NA | TRBJ2-3
TGTGCCAGCGGTGTAGTCGGTGGAGGGAACACCGGGGAGCTGTTTTTT | CASGVVGGGNTGELFF | TRBV27 | NA | once | TRBJ2-2
TGTGCCAGCAGCCCCTTTAGGGACAGGGAATACGAGCAGTACTTC | CASSPFRDREYEQYF | TRBV5-6 | TRBD1 | NA | TRBJ2-7
TGTGCCAGCAGCCAAGATCCGGCCGGAGTCTCGAGAAGAGATTTCGGGGAGCTGTTTTTT | CASSQDPAGVSRRDFGELFF | TRBV4-2 | NA | NA | TRBJ2-2
TGTGCCAGCAGTTTATTGGGACAGGGGGATGATACGCAGTATTTT | CASSLLGQGDDTQYF | TRBV27 | TRBD1 | NA | TRBJ2-3
TGTGCCAGCAGTGACGGGGGACAGGGGGCTAGTGGGGCCAACGTCCTGACTTTC | CASSDGGQGASGANVLTF | TRBV6-4 | TRBD1 | NA | TRBJ2-6
TGCAGCGCAGGGACAGGAGCAGATACGCAGTATTTT | CSAGTGADTQYF | TRBV29-1 | TRBD1 | NA | TRBJ2-3
TGTGCCTGGAGTGTTCCGGGACAGCTCAGAAACTATGGCTACACCTTC | CAWSVPGQLRNYGYTF | TRBV30 | TRBD1 | NA | TRBJ1-2
TGTGCCAGCAGCCCTACGAGAGGGGAAAAACTGTTTTTT | CASSPTRGEKLFF | TRBV28 | NA | NA | TRBJ1-4
TGTGCCACCAGCAGAGATATGGCGGGGGCGGACTATGGCTACACCTTC | CATSRDMAGADYGYTF | TRBV15 | NA | NA | TRBJ1-2
TGTGCCAGCAGGCTCCCCTCGGTGGAGAGCTACACCTTC | CASRLPSVESYTF | TRBV6-6 | NA | NA | TRBJ1-2
TGTGCCAGCAGTGAACCGGGTACCTATGGCTACACCTTC | CASSEPGTYGYTF | TRBV6-1 | NA | NA | TRBJ1-2
TGTGCCAGCATCGGACTAGATAGCACAGATACGCAGTATTTT | CASIGLDSTDTQYF | TRBV27 | TRBD2 | NA | TRBJ2-3
TGTGCCAGCAGCAAGGTCCCGGGGTCCACTCACACAGATACGCAGTATTTT | CASSKVPGSTHTDTQYF | TRBV7-9 | NA | NA | TRBJ2-3
TGTGCCAGCAGCTCCTCCCTTGTTTACAGGAGAGCCACAGATACGCAGTATTTT | CASSSSLVYRRATDTQYF | TRBV7-9 | NA | NA | TRBJ2-3
TGTGCCAGCAGCTTAGATAGACAGGGGGAGCAGTACTTC | CASSLDRQGEQYF | TRBV11-2 | TRBD1 | NA | TRBJ2-7
TGTGCCAGCAGCAACTCCGGGACAGGGGATCTCGAGACCCAGTACTTC | CASSNSGTGDLETQYF | TRBV7-9 | TRBD1 | NA | TRBJ2-5
TGTGCCAGCAGCTTAGCCGGGTGGAGCGGGGGAAAGCGCACAGATACGCAGTATTTT | CASSLAGWSGGKRTDTQYF | TRBV7-9 | TRBD2 | NA | TRBJ2-3
TGCAGCGTGGCCGGGACAGACGTAGCTAATGAAAAACTGTTTTTT | CSVAGTDVANEKLFF | TRBV29-1 | TRBD1 | NA | TRBJ1-4